This T cell receptor beta chain was obtained from a study of blood T cell repertoires in COVID-19 (dated by TCRdb to the early 2020s). Study-level background: The collaborator samples originated in the United States, Italy and Spain and spanned the acute and convalescent phases of COVID-19. The prospective study material was composed of cDNA or gDNA derived from T cells, B-cell-depleted T cells, or PBMCs. The dataset comprised deeply sampled blood TCRbeta repertoires from subjects exposed to, actively infected with, or recovered from COVID-19. The repertoires were released in a freely available public database intended as a resource for research on the immune response to SARS-CoV-2. Samples were obtained from the ongoing ImmuneRACE study (first 160 participants) and from about 1,300 subjects provided by 6 global collaborators. A de-identified subject ID, COVID-19 status, age in years and sex were almost always included in the sample metadata. Where available, HLA class I and class II types were taken from metadata supplied by the sample provider and were not determined by assay-based typing. General findings and caveats noted by the study authors: The quantity of clinical and demographic metadata differed by source and by participant and was supplied without curation.

The CDR3 spans 12 residues, from the cysteine through the phenylalanine. Left in the record is the CDR3 DNA by itself, 36 bases read in frame from the first base. In the germline V gene (reference sequence), CDR1 corresponds to LGHDT and CDR2 to YNNKEL. Deletion took 0 bases off V and 8 bases off J, with a span of 7 bases between the germline ends. This clone came up a few times. This clone's antigen is unknown. No much larger clonotype is one base removed from it; base qualities were not supplied. Collaborating institutions collected whole blood in K2EDTA tubes following their own protocols. Collaborator samples were shipped for TCRbeta analysis as frozen whole blood, isolated PBMCs, or DNA extracted from either sample type. TCRbeta CDR3 regions were amplified from genomic DNA by means of the immunoSEQ Assay, a bias-controlled multiplex PCR. Per the source publication's procedure: The number of nucleated cells in each sample was estimated by amplification of reference gene primers within the assay. Sequence reads were collapsed and filtered to measure the absolute abundance of every unique TCRbeta CDR3 rearrangement. For each sample, productive Simpson clonality was calculated as the square root of Simpson's diversity index over productive rearrangements. TCRdb obtained this table from immuneACCESS and retained in-frame rearrangements with V and J assigned. These tables miss some clones; where compared with another copy, unresolved V genes account for less than half of the shortfall, and the remainder is unexplained. V, J and clone size are those of that table, while D and trimming were read from the DNA. This sample holds hundreds of thousands of clones; 81% were observed only once. Clones ranked in the top ten supply approximately 8.7% of the sample.

Sequences were obtained from peripheral blood. Recombination linked TRBV3-1 (or the pseudogene TRBV3-2) to TRBJ1-2; no D gene can be assigned with confidence. The receptor was isolated from a woman of 80 years or more with acute or convalescent COVID-19. The CDR3 region: CASSQDIRGYTF. The nucleotide sequence is TGTGCCAGCAGCCAAGATATCAGAGGCTACACCTTC.